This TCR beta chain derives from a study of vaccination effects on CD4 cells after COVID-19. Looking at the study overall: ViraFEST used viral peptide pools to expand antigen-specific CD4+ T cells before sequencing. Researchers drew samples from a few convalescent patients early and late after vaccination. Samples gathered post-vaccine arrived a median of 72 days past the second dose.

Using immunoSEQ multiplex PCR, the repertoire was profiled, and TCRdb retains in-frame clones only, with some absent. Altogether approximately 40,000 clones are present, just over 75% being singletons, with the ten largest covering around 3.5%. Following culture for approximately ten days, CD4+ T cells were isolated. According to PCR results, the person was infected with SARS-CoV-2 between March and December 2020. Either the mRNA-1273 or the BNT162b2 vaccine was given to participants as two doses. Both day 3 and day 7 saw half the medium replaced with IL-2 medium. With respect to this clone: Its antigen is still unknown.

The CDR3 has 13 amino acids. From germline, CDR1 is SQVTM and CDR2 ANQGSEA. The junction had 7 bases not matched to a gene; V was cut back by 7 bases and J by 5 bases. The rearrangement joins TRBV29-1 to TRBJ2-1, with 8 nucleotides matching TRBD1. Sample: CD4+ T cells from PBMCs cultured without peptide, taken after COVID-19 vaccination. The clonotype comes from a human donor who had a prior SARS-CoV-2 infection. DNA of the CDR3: TGCAGCGGCCGGGACAGGAACAACAATGAGCAGTTCTTC. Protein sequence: CSGRDRNNNEQFF.